The text below deals with one T cell receptor (beta chain). The entry originates in a study of cytomegalovirus exposure and HLA in healthy donors. Primers: 60 Vbeta forward and 13 Jbeta reverse. Clones were read by immunoSEQ multiplex PCR, and TCRdb kept only the in-frame ones, dropping some. The sample holds about 150,000 clones, around 74% seen once. Trimming stripped 8 bases from V and 2 bases from J, with 15 bases between. In germline, CDR1 is MNHEY, CDR2 SVGAGI. The CDR3 consists of 14 residues. Nominally healthy donors were sampled, though unrecorded immune exposures were likely. V usage is TRBV6-5 and J usage is TRBJ1-1, with unresolved D. The sequencing sample was made of PBMCs. This receptor was taken from a man aged 18 to 29 in good health and CMV-seronegative. CDR3 sequence: CASSLRQTNTEAFF. The CDR3, as DNA: TGTGCCAGCTCCCTTAGGCAGACTAACACTGAAGCTTTCTTT.